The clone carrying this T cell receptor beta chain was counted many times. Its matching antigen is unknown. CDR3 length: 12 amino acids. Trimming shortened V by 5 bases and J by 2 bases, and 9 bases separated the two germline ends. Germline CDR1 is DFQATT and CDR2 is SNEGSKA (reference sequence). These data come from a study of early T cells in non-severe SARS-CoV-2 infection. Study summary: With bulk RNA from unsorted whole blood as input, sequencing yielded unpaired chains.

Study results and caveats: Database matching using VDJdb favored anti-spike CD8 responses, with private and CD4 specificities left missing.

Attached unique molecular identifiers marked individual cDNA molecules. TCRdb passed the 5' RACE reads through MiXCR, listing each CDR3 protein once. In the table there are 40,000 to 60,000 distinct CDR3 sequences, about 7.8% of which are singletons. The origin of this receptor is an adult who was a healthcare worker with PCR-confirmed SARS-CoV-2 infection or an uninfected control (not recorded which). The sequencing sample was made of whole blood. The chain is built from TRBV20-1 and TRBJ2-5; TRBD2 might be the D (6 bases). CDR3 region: CSALAGQETQYF. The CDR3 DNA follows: TGCAGTGCTCTGGCGGGACAAGAGACCCAGTACTTC.